This T cell receptor (beta chain) is drawn from a study of response to subunit inactivated influenza vaccine listed by TCRdb under 2018. For context, the study as a whole: The study used deep quantitative T cell receptor repertoire profiling to track responses to a trivalent subunit inactivated influenza vaccine. The research as a whole found: According to the authors, only a limited number of new T cells may be recruited by each seasonal influenza vaccination.

Germline trimming amounts to 0 bases on V and 2 bases on J, with 14 as the count of junction bases outside the gene matches. Measured from the cysteine to the phenylalanine, the CDR3 is 19 residues long. Only the CDR3 DNA stays, 57 bases, in frame from base 1. From the germline V gene (reference sequence), CDR1 is SGHAT and CDR2 is FQDESV. This clonotype showed up just a few times. It has no known antigen specificity. No much larger clonotype is one base removed from it; base qualities were not supplied. Library preparation employed RT-PCR. The sequencing machine was an Illumina HiSeq 2500. TCRdb reprocessing: public reads trimmed at Q25 with fastp, clones called with MiXCR, in-frame beta chains kept. Each CDR3 protein gets just one entry, which takes the most common genes and DNA from the rows behind it. This sample comprises hundreds of thousands of distinct CDR3 sequences, about 8% of them detected only once. The ten largest clonotypes hold 10% to 15% of the sample.

The chain is encoded by TRBV11-1 joined to TRBJ2-5; the junction holds 8 bases that match TRBD1. This sequence originates from a man aged 45-69 years who received an inactivated influenza vaccine. Donor details come from another sample of the same person, matched by shared clones. The source material was PBMCs from blood, sampled 23 to 25 months after vaccination. The base sequence is TGTGCCAGCAGCTTAGCGGTTTACTCTTCGGACAGGGCACAAGAGACCCAGTACTTC. The encoded protein is CASSLAVYSSDRAQETQYF. The entire variable domain, with the stretches around the CDR3 drawn from the reference TRBV11-1 and TRBJ2-5 proteins, is EAEVAQSPRYKITEKSQAVAFWCDPISGHATLYWYRQILGQGPELLVQFQDESVVDDSQLPKDRFSAERLKGVDSTLKIQPAELGDSAMYLCASSLAVYSSDRAQETQYFGPGTRLLVL.